The present T cell receptor (beta chain) was sequenced within a study of blood T cell repertoires in COVID-19. Profiling relied on immunoSEQ multiplex PCR, and the TCRdb table lists in-frame clones only, not all of them. The repertoire has 400,000 to 550,000 clones, about 90% of them found once; the top ten carry almost 2%. CDR3 size: 13 residues. Trimming shortened V by 5 bases and J by 8 bases, and 13 bases separated the two germline ends. In germline, CDR1 is SGHTA, CDR2 FQGNSA. Participants, about 18 to 90 years old, spanned fewer than 25 US areas. The rearrangement uses TRBV7-2 and TRBJ2-1; D call uncertain. This TCR was recovered from a woman under 30 with acute COVID-19. The sample was PBMCs or T cells enriched from blood (not recorded which). The CDR3 DNA is TGTGCCAGCAGCCCCAAACTACAAGATGAGCAGTTCTTC. Amino acids: CASSPKLQDEQFF.